This T cell receptor (beta chain) appears in the sequencing data of a study of blood T cell repertoires in COVID-19. One Seattle source followed patients from active infection through their disease course. This CDR3 comprises 15 residues. Trimming cost V 4 bases and J 2 bases; bases outside gene matches: 6. Germline CDR1 and CDR2: LNHNV and YYDKDF (reference sequence). TCRdb's table, derived via immunoSEQ multiplex PCR, lists solely in-frame clones and lacks some. Of over 150,000 clones listed, 87% are singletons. The sequencing input was peripheral blood. The TCR was taken from a woman in her 70s with COVID-19, enrolled during active disease. V is TRBV15 and J is TRBJ2-5; 8 bases fit TRBD1. The CDR3 is CATSIGQGPQETQYF. The DNA of the CDR3 is TGTGCCACCAGCATAGGACAGGGCCCTCAAGAGACCCAGTACTTC.